This TCR beta chain is from a study of cytomegalovirus exposure and HLA in healthy donors. Overall study: Of over 350 genotyped donors, 81% grouped in the Caucasian-associated ancestry cluster.

These donors counted as nominally healthy when sampled, but unrecorded immune exposures were likely. The PCR had 60 Vbeta and 13 Jbeta primers. Using immunoSEQ multiplex PCR, the repertoire was profiled, and TCRdb retains in-frame clones only, with some absent. In total, the table holds 110,000 to 150,000 clones. Between the trimmed V and J ends, which lost 2 bases and 3 bases, there was a span of 16 bases. The CDR3 has 16 amino acids. Germline CDR1 LGHNA, CDR2 YSLEER. The chain links TRBV4-3 to TRBJ1-2; the D gene is possibly TRBD1 (6 bases). The sequencing sample was made of PBMCs. The TCR sequence derives from a male donor in good health and CMV-seronegative. Here the CDR3 DNA reads TGCGCCAGCAGCCAAACACGTGGGGGGGGCTACTATGGCTACACCTTC. Protein product: CASSQTRGGGYYGYTF.